Below are 22 T cell receptor beta chains sequenced from a single sample in a study of cytotoxic CD8 clonotypes in ibrutinib-treated CLL. Data came from immunoSEQ multiplex PCR; TCRdb stores just in-frame clones and leaves some out. The sample shows about 120,000 clones, roughly 57% of them seen only once. The sequences come from PBMCs, collected after 24 months of ibrutinib treatment. Every receptor here comes from a human donor with chronic lymphocytic leukemia.

The chain combines TRBV7-9 with TRBJ1-4; 8 bases agree with TRBD1. The CDR3 contains 15 residues. Germline CDR1 and CDR2: SEHNR and FQNEAQ (reference sequence). V gave up 3 bases and J gave up 6 bases; unmatched junction bases: 6. This chain's CDR3 is CASSFRQGPYEKLFF. The CDR3 DNA sequence: TGTGCCAGCAGCTTTCGACAGGGGCCGTATGAAAAACTGTTTTTT.

This chain uses TRBV27 with TRBJ2-5; no clear D gene. The CDR3 sequence is 11 residues long. CDR1 is MNHEY and CDR2 is SMNVEV in the germline V gene (reference sequence). Trimming stripped 6 bases from V and 7 bases from J, with 9 bases between. The CDR3 spells CASSPHVTQYF. The CDR3 DNA is TGTGCCAGCAGCCCCCACGTGACCCAGTACTTC.

The chain joins TRBV7-9 to TRBJ1-1; D gene ambiguous. This CDR3 contains 14 residues. The germline gives CDR1 SEHNR, CDR2 FQNEAQ (reference sequence). V was cut by 2 bases and J by 5 bases, with 12 bases left in between. The DNA of the CDR3 is TGTGCCAGCAGCTTAACGGAGGGAGGTACTGAAGCTTTCTTT. Encoded protein: CASSLTEGGTEAFF.

This clone was seen many times. The V gene is TRBV19, the J gene TRBJ1-2, with TRBD1 as a possible D gene (6 bases). V was cut by 5 bases and J by 3 bases, with 16 bases left in between. CDR1 is LNHDA and CDR2 is SQIVND in the germline V gene (reference sequence). This CDR3 comprises 15 residues. CDR3 nucleotides: TGTGCCAGTAGTCCACTGGACAGAGTCGACTATGGCTACACCTTC. Its protein is CASSPLDRVDYGYTF.

V and J are TRBV7-9 and TRBJ2-2; D may be TRBD1 or TRBD2 (5 bases each). Trimming left V 11 bases short and J 6 bases short, with 16 bases between. Germline values: CDR1 SEHNR, CDR2 FQNEAQ (reference sequence). The CDR3 sequence is 13 residues long. The CDR3 DNA reads as TGTGCCGGGAGAACAGAAGGGGCCGGGGAGCTGTTTTTT. This sequence encodes CAGRTEGAGELFF.

The CDR3: CASRDSNQPQHF. The CDR3 DNA sequence: TGTGCCAGCAGGGACAGCAATCAGCCCCAGCATTTT. The rearrangement links TRBV6-6 to TRBJ1-5; no clear D. Germline V gene sequence: CDR1 MNHNY, CDR2 SVGAGI (reference sequence). The CDR3 length is 12 residues. The V and J ends lost 6 bases and 1 base respectively, with 4 bases between them.

The gene calls are TRBV7-9 and TRBJ1-1; D gene unclear. V lost 2 bases, J lost 1 base, and 5 bases lay in between. The CDR3 has 13 amino acids. CDR1 is SEHNR, CDR2 FQNEAQ, per germline (reference sequence). The CDR3 is CASSLPQNTEAFF. The CDR3 DNA follows: TGTGCCAGCAGCTTACCCCAGAACACTGAAGCTTTCTTT.

The chain combines TRBV25-1 with TRBJ1-1; 8 bases fit TRBD1. Germline V gene sequence: CDR1 MGHDK, CDR2 SYGVNS. The CDR3 loop spans 12 amino acids. The V segment lost 3 bases and the J segment 8 bases; nucleotides outside the gene matches: 2. CDR3 DNA sequence: TGTGCCAGCAGTGACCGACAGGGGGAAGCTTTCTTT. Translated, it gives CASSDRQGEAFF.

The table lists this clone with a few counts. The V call is TRBV4-2, the J call TRBJ2-6, with D perhaps TRBD1 or TRBD2 (5 bases each). The CDR3 spans 16 residues. CDR1 LGHNA and CDR2 YNFKEQ come from the germline V gene. V was trimmed by 4 bases and J by 10 bases, leaving 20 bases between them. The CDR3 nucleotides read TGTGCCAGCAGCCCCCAGACCCACAGTTGGGGGAACGTCCTGACTTTC. It encodes CASSPQTHSWGNVLTF.

The chain combines TRBV5-6 with TRBJ2-1; 13 bases align to TRBD2. Per germline, CDR1 SGHDT and CDR2 YYEEEE. CDR3 length equals 18 residues. V lost 4 bases to trimming and J lost 0 bases; unmatched junction nucleotides: 7. CDR3 sequence: CASSRTSGGLSSYNEQFF. As DNA, the CDR3 is TGTGCCAGCAGCCGGACTAGCGGGGGACTTAGCTCCTACAATGAGCAGTTCTTC. Complete variable domain (other parts from reference TRBV5-6 and TRBJ2-1): DAGVTQSPTHLIKTRGQQVTLRCSPKSGHDTVSWYQQALGQGPQFIFQYYEEEERQRGNFPDRFSGHQFPNYSSELNVNALLLGDSALYLCASSRTSGGLSSYNEQFFGPGTRLTVL.

V gene TRBV4-2 combines with J gene TRBJ2-1, with 9 nucleotides matching TRBD1. This CDR3 has 13 amino acids. Germline CDR1 LGHNA, CDR2 YNFKEQ. Germline trimming cut 5 bases from V and 9 bases from J; bases unmatched to any gene: 5. CDR3 sequence reads: CASSLWTGVEQFF. CDR3 coding DNA: TGTGCCAGCAGCTTGTGGACAGGGGTTGAGCAGTTCTTC.

Only a few counts were recorded for this clone. The rearrangement joins TRBV2 to TRBJ1-2; 7 bases match TRBD1. Trimming took 6 bases from V and 3 from J; bases not matched to a gene: 7. CDR3 length equals 14 residues. Germline CDR1 and CDR2: SNHLY and FYNNEI. CDR3 sequence: CASSPSGTDYGYTF. CDR3 nucleotide sequence: TGTGCCAGCAGCCCCTCCGGGACAGACTATGGCTACACCTTC.

CDR3 coding DNA: TGTGCCAGCAGCTACGAGACAGGGAGAGAGACCCAGTACTTC. It specifies CASSYETGRETQYF. The chain has TRBV7-6 and TRBJ2-5; 7 bases match TRBD1. Germline CDR1 SGHVS, CDR2 FNYEAQ. The CDR3 loop spans 14 amino acids. The J segment lost 4 bases and the V segment lost 4 bases, leaving 6 bases of the junction unmatched. The whole variable domain, filled in from reference TRBV7-6 and TRBJ2-5, reads GAGVSQSPRYKVTKRGQDVALRCDPISGHVSLYWYRQALGQGPEFLTYFNYEAQQDKSGLPNDRFSAERPEGSISTLTIQRTEQRDSAMYRCASSYETGRETQYFGPGTRLLVL.

This sequence joins TRBV11-2 and TRBJ1-3, with D possibly being TRBD1 (5 bases). The CDR3 sequence is 13 residues long. Germline CDR1 and CDR2: SGHAT and FQNNGV. The V end lost 3 bases, the J end lost 4 bases, and 7 bases lay between the germline ends. The CDR3 coding sequence is TGTGCCAGCAGCTTTGGGGGGGGAAACACCATATATTTT. This encodes CASSFGGGNTIYF.

This clone was seen a few times. The genes are TRBV6-1 and TRBJ1-3, with D perhaps TRBD1 (5 bases). CDR1 and CDR2 (germline): MNHNS, SASEGT. Deletions cut 1 base from V and 9 bases from J, with 13 bases between. There are 14 residues in the CDR3. The CDR3 nucleotides are TGTGCCAGCAGTGAAGGAGCGCACGGGGCCACCATATATTTT. Its translation is CASSEGAHGATIYF.

There are a few counts of this clone. The chain links TRBV4-2 to TRBJ1-6, with TRBD1 matching over 7 bases. V lost 0 bases and J lost 7; bases outside the gene matches: 6. Germline V CDR1 and CDR2: LGHNA, YNFKEQ. This CDR3 has 16 amino acids. CDR3 loop: CASSQDRTGPNSPLHF. DNA of the CDR3: TGTGCCAGCAGCCAAGATAGGACAGGCCCCAATTCACCCCTCCACTTT.

The chain employs TRBV6-5 and TRBJ2-7; D unresolved. The V end was cut by 6 bases, the J end by 5 bases, with 14 bases between. The length of the CDR3 is 13 residues. From germline, CDR1 is MNHEY and CDR2 SVGAGI. The CDR3 DNA sequence: TGTGCCAGCAGCCGCCCAGAGGTCAACGAGCAGTACTTC. Its translation: CASSRPEVNEQYF.

J is TRBJ2-1 and V is TRBV18; TRBD1 matches at 10 bases. Germline CDR1 reads KGHSH; CDR2 reads LQKENI. The CDR3 runs 15 residues. Trimming took 4 bases from V and 2 from J; bases not matched to a gene: 2. CDR3 amino acids: CASSHGTGAYNEQFF. The CDR3 DNA sequence: TGTGCCAGCTCACACGGGACAGGGGCCTACAATGAGCAGTTCTTC.

The rearrangement joins TRBV7-6 to TRBJ2-5; D remains unclear. TRBJ2-7 matches the DNA end more closely, so the J call is doubtful. This CDR3 spans 13 amino acids. CDR1 and CDR2 (germline): SGHVS, FNYEAQ. The CDR3 here is CASSPAASYEQYF. CDR3 nucleotides: TGTGCCAGCAGCCCCGCCGCCTCCTACGAGCAGTACTTC.

This chain uses TRBV7-9 with TRBJ2-3, with 8 bases aligning to TRBD2. V lost 2 bases and J lost 4; bases outside the gene matches: 2. Looked up from germline, CDR1 is SEHNR and CDR2 is FQNEAQ (reference sequence). The CDR3 has 14 amino acids. This CDR3 reads CASSLSGGSDTQYF. The CDR3 DNA reads TGTGCCAGCAGCTTAAGCGGGGGTTCAGATACGCAGTATTTT.

There are a few counts of this clone. Here the CDR3 reads CSVGTGQNQPQHF. In DNA, the CDR3 is TGCAGCGTTGGGACAGGCCAGAATCAGCCCCAGCATTTT. The genes are TRBV29-1 and TRBJ1-5; 7 bases align to TRBD1. Trimming at V came to 4 bases and at J to 4 bases, leaving 4 bases not matched to a gene. This CDR3 spans 13 amino acids. Germline loops: CDR1 SQVTM, CDR2 ANQGSEA.

Only a few counts were recorded for this clone. V and J are TRBV27 and TRBJ2-2; D might be TRBD2 (6 bases). This CDR3 region has 20 residues. Per germline, CDR1 MNHEY and CDR2 SMNVEV (reference sequence). V lost 6 bases, J lost 7 bases, and 33 bases lay in between. CDR3 in amino acids: CASSLAAGTPRFRDIGELFF. The DNA of the CDR3 is TGTGCCAGCAGCTTAGCGGCCGGGACCCCTCGATTCCGCGACATCGGGGAGCTGTTTTTT.